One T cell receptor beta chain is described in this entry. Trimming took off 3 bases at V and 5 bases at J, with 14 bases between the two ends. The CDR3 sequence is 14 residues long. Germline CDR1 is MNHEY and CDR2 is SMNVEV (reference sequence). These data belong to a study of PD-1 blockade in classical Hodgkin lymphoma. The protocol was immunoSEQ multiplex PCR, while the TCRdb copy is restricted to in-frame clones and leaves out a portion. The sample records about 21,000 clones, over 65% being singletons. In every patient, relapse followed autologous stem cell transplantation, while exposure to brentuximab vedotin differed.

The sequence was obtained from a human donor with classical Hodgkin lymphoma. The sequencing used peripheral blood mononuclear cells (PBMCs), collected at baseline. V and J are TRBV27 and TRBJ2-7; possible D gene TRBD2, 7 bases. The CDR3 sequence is CASSLGGRANEQYF. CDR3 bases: TGTGCCAGCAGTTTGGGGGGGCGCGCCAACGAGCAGTACTTC.